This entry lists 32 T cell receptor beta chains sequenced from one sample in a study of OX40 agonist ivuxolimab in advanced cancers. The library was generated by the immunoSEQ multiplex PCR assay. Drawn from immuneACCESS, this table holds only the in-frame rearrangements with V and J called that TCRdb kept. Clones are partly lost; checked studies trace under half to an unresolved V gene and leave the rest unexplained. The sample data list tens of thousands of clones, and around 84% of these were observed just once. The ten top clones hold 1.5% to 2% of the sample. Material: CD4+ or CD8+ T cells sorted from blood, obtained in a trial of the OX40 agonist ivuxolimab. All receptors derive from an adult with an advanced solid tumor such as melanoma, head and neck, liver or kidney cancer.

CDR3: CASSRTTNEKLFF. Written as DNA, the CDR3 is TGCGCCAGCAGCCGGACGACTAATGAAAAACTGTTTTTT. This chain links TRBV5-1 with TRBJ1-4, with no clear D. CDR1 and CDR2 (germline): SGHRS, YFSETQ. V lost 4 bases and J 2 bases, leaving 6 bases between the germline ends. The CDR3 is made up of 13 amino acids.

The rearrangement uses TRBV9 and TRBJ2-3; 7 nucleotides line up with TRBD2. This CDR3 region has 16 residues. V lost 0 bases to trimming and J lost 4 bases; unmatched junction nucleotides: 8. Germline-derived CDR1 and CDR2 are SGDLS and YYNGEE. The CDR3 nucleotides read TGTGCCAGCAGCGTAGCTAGCGGTTTCTCGGCAGATACGCAGTATTTT. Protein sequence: CASSVASGFSADTQYF.

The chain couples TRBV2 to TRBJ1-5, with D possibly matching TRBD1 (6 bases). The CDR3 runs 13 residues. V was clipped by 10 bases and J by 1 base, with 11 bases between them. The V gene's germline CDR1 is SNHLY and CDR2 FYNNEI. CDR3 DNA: TGTGCCACCCGACAGGCGAGCAATCAGCCCCAGCATTTT. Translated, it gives CATRQASNQPQHF. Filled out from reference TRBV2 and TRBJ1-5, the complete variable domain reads EPEVTQTPSHQVTQMGQEVILRCVPISNHLYFYWYRQILGQKVEFLVSFYNNEISEKSEIFDDQFSVERPDGSNFTLKIRSTKLEDSAMYFCATRQASNQPQHFGDGTRLSIL.

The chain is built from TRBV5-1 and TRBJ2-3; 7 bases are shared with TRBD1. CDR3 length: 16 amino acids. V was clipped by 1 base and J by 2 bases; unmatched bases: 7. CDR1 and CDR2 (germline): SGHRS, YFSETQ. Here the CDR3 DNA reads TGCGCCAGCAGCTTGCAGGGGGACCCACACACAGATACGCAGTATTTT. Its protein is CASSLQGDPHTDTQYF. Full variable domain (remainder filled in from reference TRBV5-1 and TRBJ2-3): KAGVTQTPRYLIKTRGQQVTLSCSPISGHRSVSWYQQTPGQGLQFLFEYFSETQRNKGNFPGRFSGRQFSNSRSEMNVSTLELGDSALYLCASSLQGDPHTDTQYFGPGTRLTVL.

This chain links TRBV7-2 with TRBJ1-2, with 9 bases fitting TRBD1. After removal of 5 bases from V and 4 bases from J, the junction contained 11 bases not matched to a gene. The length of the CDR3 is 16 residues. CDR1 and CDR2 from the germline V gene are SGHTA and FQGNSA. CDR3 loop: CASSPSLGQGSYGYTF. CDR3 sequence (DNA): TGTGCCAGCAGCCCTTCCCTCGGACAGGGGAGCTATGGCTACACCTTC.

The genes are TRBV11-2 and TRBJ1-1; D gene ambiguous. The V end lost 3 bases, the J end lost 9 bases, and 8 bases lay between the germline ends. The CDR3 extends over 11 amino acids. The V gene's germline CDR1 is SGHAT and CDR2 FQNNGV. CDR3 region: CASSLDYKAFF. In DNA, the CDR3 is TGTGCCAGCAGCTTGGATTACAAAGCTTTCTTT.

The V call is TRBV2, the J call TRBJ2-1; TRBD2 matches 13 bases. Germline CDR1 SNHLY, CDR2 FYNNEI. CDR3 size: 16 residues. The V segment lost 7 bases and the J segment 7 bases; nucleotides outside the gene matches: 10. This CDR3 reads CASMRARTSGSNEQFF. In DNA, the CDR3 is TGTGCCAGCATGCGCGCGAGGACTAGCGGGAGTAATGAGCAGTTCTTC.

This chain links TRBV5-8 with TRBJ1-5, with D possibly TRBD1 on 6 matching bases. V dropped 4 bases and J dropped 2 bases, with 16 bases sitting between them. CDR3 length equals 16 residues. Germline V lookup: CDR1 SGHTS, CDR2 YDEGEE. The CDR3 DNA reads TGTGCCAGCAGCACAGACAGGACGGGGGGCAATCAGCCCCAGCATTTT. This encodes CASSTDRTGGNQPQHF.

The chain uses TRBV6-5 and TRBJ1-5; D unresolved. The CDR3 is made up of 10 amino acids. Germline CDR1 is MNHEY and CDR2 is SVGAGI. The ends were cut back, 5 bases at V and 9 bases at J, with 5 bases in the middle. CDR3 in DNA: TGTGCCAGCAGTGACATGCCCCAGCATTTT. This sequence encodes CASSDMPQHF.

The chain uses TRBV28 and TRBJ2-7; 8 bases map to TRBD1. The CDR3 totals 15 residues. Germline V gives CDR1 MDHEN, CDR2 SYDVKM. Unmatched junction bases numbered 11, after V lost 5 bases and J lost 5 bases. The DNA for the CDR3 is TGTGCCAGCAGTGGGTCCGGGACAGGTAGCGACGAGCAGTACTTC. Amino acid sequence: CASSGSGTGSDEQYF.

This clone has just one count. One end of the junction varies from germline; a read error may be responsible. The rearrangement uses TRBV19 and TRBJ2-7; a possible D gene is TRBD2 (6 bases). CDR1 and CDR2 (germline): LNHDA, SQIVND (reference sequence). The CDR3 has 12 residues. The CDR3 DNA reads TGTGCCAGCAGTAATCGGGACTCGGGGCAGTACTTC. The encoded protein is CASSNRDSGQYF.

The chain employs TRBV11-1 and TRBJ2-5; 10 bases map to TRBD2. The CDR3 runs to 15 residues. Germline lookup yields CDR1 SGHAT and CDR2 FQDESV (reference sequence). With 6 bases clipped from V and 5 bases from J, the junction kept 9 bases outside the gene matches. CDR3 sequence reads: CASSPGSGGAETQYF. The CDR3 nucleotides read TGTGCCAGCAGTCCAGGGAGCGGGGGGGCCGAGACCCAGTACTTC.

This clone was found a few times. The DNA of the CDR3 is TGCGCCAGCAGCTTAACAGGGTCCGACGAGCAGTACTTC. Its protein product is CASSLTGSDEQYF. This rearrangement joins TRBV5-1 to TRBJ2-7; the D gene is possibly TRBD1 (6 bases). The CDR3 runs 13 residues. Germline V CDR1 and CDR2: SGHRS, YFSETQ. The V gene lost 2 bases and the J gene lost 5 bases, with 11 bases spanning the gap.

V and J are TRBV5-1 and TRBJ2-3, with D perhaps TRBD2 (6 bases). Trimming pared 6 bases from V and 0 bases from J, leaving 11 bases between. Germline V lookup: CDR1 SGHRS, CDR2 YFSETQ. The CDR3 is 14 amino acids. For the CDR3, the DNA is TGCGCCAGCAAGGTAGGGACTAGCACAGATACGCAGTATTTT. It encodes CASKVGTSTDTQYF.

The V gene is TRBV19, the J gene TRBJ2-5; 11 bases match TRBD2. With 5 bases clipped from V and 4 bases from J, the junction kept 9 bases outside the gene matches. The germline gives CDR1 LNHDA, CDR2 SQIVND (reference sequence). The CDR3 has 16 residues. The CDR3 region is CASSPGVAGGLETQYF. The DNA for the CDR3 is TGTGCCAGTAGTCCCGGGGTAGCGGGGGGGTTAGAGACCCAGTACTTC. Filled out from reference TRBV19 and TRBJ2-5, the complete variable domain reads DGGITQSPKYLFRKEGQNVTLSCEQNLNHDAMYWYRQDPGQGLRLIYYSQIVNDFQKGDIAEGYSVSREKKESFPLTVTSAQKNPTAFYLCASSPGVAGGLETQYFGPGTRLLVL.

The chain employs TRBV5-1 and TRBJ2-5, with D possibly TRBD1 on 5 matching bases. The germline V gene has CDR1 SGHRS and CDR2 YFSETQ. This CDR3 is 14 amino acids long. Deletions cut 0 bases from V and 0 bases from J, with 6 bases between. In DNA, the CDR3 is TGCGCCAGCAGCTTGGGACAGAACCAAGAGACCCAGTACTTC. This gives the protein CASSLGQNQETQYF. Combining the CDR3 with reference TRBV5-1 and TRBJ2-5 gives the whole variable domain KAGVTQTPRYLIKTRGQQVTLSCSPISGHRSVSWYQQTPGQGLQFLFEYFSETQRNKGNFPGRFSGRQFSNSRSEMNVSTLELGDSALYLCASSLGQNQETQYFGPGTRLLVL.

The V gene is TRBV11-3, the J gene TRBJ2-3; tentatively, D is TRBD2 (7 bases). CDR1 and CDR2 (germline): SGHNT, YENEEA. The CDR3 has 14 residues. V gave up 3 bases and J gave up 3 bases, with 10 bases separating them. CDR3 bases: TGTGCCAGCAGCTTGGGGGGGGCTACAGATACGCAGTATTTT. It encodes CASSLGGATDTQYF.

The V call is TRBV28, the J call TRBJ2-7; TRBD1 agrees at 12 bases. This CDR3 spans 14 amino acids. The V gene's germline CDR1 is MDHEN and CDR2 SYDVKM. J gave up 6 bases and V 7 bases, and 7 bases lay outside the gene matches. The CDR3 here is CASKGTGGFGEQYF. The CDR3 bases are TGTGCCAGCAAAGGGACAGGGGGCTTTGGCGAGCAGTACTTC.

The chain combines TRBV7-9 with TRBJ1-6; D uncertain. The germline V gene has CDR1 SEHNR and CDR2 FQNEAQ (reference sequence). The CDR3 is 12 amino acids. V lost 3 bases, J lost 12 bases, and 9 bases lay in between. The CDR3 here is CASSFAGQPLHF. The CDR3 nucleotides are TGTGCCAGCAGCTTTGCCGGGCAACCCCTCCACTTT.

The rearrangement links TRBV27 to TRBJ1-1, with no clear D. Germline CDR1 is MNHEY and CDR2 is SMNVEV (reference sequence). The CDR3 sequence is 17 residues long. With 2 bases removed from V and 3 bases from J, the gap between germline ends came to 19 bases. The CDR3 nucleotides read TGTGCCAGCAGTTTAAGGGCAGGACTCCTGCGGGACACTGAAGCTTTCTTT. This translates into CASSLRAGLLRDTEAFF.

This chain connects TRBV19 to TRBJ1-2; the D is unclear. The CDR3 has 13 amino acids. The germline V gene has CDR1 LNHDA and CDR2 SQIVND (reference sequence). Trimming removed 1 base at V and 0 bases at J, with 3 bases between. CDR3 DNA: TGTGCCAGTAGTATAGCTACTAACTATGGCTACACCTTC. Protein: CASSIATNYGYTF.

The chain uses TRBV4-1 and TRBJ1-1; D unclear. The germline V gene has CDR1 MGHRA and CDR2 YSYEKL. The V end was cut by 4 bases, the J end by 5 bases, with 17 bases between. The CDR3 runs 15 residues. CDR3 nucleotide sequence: TGCGCCAGCAGCCGAGAAGGGCGGGCGGTGACTGAAGCTTTCTTT. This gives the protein CASSREGRAVTEAFF.

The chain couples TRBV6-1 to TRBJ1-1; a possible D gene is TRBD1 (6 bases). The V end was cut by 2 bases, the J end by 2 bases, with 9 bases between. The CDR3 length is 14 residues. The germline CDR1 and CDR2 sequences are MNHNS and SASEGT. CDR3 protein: CASSEQGINTEAFF. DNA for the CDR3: TGTGCCAGCAGTGAACAGGGGATAAACACTGAAGCTTTCTTT.

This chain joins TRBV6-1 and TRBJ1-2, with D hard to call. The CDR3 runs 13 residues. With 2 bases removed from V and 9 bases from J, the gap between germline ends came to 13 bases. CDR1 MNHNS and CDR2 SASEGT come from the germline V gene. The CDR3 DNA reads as TGTGCCAGCAGTGAATGGGCGGAGTTAAGCTACACCTTC. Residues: CASSEWAELSYTF.

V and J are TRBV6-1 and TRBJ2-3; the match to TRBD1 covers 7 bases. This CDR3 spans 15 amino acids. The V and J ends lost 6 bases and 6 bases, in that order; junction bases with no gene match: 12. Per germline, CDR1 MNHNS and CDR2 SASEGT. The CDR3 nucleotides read TGTGCCAGCAGCCTAACAGGGGCCGAAGGTGATACGCAGTATTTT. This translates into CASSLTGAEGDTQYF.

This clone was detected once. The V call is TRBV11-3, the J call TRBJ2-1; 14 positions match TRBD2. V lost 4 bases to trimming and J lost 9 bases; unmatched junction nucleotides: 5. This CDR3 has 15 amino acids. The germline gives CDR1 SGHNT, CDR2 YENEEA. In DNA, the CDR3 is TGTGCCAGCAGCTCGGGACTAGCGGGGGCCGGTGAGCAGTTCTTC. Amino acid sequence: CASSSGLAGAGEQFF.

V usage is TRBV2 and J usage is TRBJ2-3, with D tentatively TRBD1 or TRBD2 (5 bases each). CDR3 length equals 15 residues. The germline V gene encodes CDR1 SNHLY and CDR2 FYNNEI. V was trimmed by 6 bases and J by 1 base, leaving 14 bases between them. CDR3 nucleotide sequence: TGTGCCAGCAGCTTACTAATGGGGGGCACAGATACGCAGTATTTT. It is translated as CASSLLMGGTDTQYF. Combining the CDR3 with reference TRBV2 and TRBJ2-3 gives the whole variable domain EPEVTQTPSHQVTQMGQEVILRCVPISNHLYFYWYRQILGQKVEFLVSFYNNEISEKSEIFDDQFSVERPDGSNFTLKIRSTKLEDSAMYFCASSLLMGGTDTQYFGPGTRLTVL.

This CDR3 reads CASSRGTGGGINQPQHF. The DNA of the CDR3 is TGTGCCAGCAGCCGCGGGACAGGGGGAGGAATCAATCAGCCCCAGCATTTT. The chain is built from TRBV5-4 and TRBJ1-5, with 11 bases fitting TRBD1. The CDR3 sequence is 17 residues long. Germline lookup yields CDR1 SGHNT and CDR2 YYREEE (reference sequence). With V trimmed by 4 bases and J by 3 bases, 9 bases remained unmatched.

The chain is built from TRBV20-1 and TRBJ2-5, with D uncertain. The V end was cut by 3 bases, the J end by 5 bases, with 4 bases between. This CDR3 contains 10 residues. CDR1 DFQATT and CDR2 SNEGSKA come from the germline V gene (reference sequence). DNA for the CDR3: TGCAGTGCTAGCTGGGAGACCCAGTACTTC. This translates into CSASWETQYF.

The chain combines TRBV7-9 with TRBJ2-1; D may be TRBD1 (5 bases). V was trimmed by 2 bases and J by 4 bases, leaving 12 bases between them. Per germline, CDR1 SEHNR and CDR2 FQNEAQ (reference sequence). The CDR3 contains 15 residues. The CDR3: CASSLRGANYNEQFF. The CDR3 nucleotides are TGTGCCAGCAGCTTACGTGGGGCTAATTACAATGAGCAGTTCTTC.

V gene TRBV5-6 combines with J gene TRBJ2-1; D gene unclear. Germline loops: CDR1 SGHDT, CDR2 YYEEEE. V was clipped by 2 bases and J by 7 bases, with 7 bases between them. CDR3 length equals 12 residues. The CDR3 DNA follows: TGTGCCAGCAGCTTCGTGGGTAATGAGCAGTTCTTC. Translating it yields CASSFVGNEQFF.

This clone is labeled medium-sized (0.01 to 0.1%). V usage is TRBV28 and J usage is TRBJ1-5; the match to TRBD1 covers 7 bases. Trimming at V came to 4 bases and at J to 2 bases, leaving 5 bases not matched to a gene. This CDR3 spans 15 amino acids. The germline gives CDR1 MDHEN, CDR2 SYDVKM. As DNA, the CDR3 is TGTGCCAGCAGTTCGCTCACAGGGGGCAATCAGCCCCAGCATTTT. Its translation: CASSSLTGGNQPQHF.